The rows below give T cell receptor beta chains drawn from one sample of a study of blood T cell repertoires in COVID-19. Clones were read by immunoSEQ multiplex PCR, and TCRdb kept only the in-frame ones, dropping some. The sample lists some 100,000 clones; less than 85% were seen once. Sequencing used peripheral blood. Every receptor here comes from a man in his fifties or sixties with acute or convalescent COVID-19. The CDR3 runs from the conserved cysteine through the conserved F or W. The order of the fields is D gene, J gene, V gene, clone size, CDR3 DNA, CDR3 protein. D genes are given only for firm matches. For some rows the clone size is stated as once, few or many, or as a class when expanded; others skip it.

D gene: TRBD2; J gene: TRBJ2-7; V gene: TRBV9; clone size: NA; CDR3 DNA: TGTGCCAGCAGCGTATCTGCGGGAGCCGCCTACGAGCAGTACTTC; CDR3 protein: CASSVSAGAAYEQYF
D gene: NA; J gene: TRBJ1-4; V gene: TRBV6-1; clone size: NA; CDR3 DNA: TGTGCCAGCAGTGAAAGCGGCAGGACGGGAAAACTGTTTTTT; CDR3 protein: CASSESGRTGKLFF
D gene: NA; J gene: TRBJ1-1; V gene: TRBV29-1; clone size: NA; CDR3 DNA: TGCAGCGTTGAGACAGAAACCATGAACACTGAAGCTTTCTTT; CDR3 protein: CSVETETMNTEAFF
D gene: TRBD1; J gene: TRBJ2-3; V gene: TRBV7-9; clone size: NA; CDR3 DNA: TGTGCCAGCAGCGATACGGGACAGGGAGTAGGAGATACGCAGTATTTT; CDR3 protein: CASSDTGQGVGDTQYF
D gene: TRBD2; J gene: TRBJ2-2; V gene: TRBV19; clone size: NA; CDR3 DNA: TGTGCCAGTCAAAGTGCGGGCGGGAGGAACACCGGGGAGCTGTTTTTT; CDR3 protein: CASQSAGGRNTGELFF
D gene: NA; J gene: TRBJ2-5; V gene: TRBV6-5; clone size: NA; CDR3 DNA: TGTGCCAGCAATCCACCGGGACTCCAAGAGACCCAGTACTTC; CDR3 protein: CASNPPGLQETQYF
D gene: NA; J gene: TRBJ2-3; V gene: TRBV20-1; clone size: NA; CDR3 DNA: TGCAGTGCTAGAGGTAGAGATACGCAGTATTTT; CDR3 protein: CSARGRDTQYF
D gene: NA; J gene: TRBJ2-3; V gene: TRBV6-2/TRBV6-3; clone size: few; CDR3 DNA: TGTGCCAGCAGCCCGACTAGACTTGGTACGCAGTATTTT; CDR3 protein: CASSPTRLGTQYF
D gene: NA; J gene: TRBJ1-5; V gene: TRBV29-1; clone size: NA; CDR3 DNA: TGCAGCGTTGGGGGGGGCGGCCAGCCCCAGCATTTT; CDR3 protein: CSVGGGGQPQHF
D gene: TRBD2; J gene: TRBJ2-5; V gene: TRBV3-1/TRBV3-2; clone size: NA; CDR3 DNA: TGTGCCAGCAGACCTACGGGAGGTTCACAAGAGACCCAGTACTTC; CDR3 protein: CASRPTGGSQETQYF
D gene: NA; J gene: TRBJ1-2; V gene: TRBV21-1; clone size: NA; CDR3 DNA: TGTGCCAGCAGCAAAGGGGAAAGGGGCTTTTATGGCTACACCTTC; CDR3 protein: CASSKGERGFYGYTF
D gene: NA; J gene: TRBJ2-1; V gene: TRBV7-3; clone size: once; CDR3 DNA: TGTGCCAGCAGTCCTCTTCAGGGCTCCTACAATGAGCAGTTCTTC; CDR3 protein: CASSPLQGSYNEQFF
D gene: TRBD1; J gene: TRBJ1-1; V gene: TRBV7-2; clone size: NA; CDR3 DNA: TGTGCCAGCAGCTTGAGTCCGGGACAGGGAACTGAAGCTTTCTTT; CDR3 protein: CASSLSPGQGTEAFF
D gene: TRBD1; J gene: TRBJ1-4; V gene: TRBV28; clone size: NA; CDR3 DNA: TGTGCCAGCAGCTTACGAATCTCCGGGACAGGGAATGAAAAACTGTTTTTT; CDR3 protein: CASSLRISGTGNEKLFF
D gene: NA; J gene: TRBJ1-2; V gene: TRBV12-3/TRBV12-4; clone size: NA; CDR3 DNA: TGTGCCAGCAGCTCAGGGTATGGCTACACCTTC; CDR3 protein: CASSSGYGYTF
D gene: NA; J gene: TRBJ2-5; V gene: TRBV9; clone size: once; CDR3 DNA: TGTGCCAGCAGCGGCCTAGCGAGGTTAGGAGAGACCCAGTACTTC; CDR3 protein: CASSGLARLGETQYF
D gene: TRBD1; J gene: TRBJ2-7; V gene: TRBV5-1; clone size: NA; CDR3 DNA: TGCGCCAGCAGTCCCGGGACAGGGGGCTACGAGCAGTACTTC; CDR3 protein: CASSPGTGGYEQYF
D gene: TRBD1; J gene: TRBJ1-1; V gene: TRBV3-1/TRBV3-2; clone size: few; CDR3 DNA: TGTGCCAGCAGCCGAGGGACAGGAGGAATAGACACTGAAGCTTTCTTT; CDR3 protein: CASSRGTGGIDTEAFF
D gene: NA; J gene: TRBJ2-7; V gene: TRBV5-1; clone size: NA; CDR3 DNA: TGCGCCAGCGGAGAGGGGGCCTACGAGCAGTACTTC; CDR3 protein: CASGEGAYEQYF
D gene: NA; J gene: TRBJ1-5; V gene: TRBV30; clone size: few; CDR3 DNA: TGTGCCTGGAGTTCTCGGATTGAGGGTCAGCCCCAGCATTTT; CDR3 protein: CAWSSRIEGQPQHF
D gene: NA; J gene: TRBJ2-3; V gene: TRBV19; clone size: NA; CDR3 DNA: TGTGCCAGTAGTGGGCAAGCGGCTAGCACAGATACGCAGTATTTT; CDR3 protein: CASSGQAASTDTQYF
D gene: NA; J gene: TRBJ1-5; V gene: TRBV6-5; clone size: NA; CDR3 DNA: TGTGCCAGCAGAAAGGACTCTTCCCAGCCCCAGCATTTT; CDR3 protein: CASRKDSSQPQHF
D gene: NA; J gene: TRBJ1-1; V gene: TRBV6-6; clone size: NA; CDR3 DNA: TGTGCCAGCAGCACTTCGTCCCCTGAAGCTTTCTTT; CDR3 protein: CASSTSSPEAFF
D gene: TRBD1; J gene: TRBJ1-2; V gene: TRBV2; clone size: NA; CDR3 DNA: TGTGCCACCAGTACAGGGGGCAACTATGGCTACACCTTC; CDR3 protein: CATSTGGNYGYTF
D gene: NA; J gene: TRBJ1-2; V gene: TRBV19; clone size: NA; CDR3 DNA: TGTGCCAGTAGTATACAGGAAGGCGTCTATGGCTACACCTTC; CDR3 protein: CASSIQEGVYGYTF
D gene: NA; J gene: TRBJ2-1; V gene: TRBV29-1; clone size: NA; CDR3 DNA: TGCAGCGTCCACTTGTCGTATGAGCAGTTCTTC; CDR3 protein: CSVHLSYEQFF
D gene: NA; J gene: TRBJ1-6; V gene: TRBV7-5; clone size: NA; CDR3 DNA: TGTGTCAGAAGCTTAGATTTAGGGACAGGGGGCTTTAATTCACCCCTCCACTTT; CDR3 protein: CVRSLDLGTGGFNSPLHF
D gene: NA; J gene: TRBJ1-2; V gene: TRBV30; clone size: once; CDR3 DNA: TGTGCCTGGAGACAGGGCGGGGGCTACACCTTC; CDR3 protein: CAWRQGGGYTF
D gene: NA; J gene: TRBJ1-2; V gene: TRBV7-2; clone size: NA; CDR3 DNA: TGTGCCAGCAGCTTAGTAGGAGGAGGGGCGTATGGCTACACCTTC; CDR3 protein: CASSLVGGGAYGYTF
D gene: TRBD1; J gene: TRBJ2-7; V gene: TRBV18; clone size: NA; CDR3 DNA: TGTGCCAGCTCACCCCGGGACAGGACGGTCGAGCAGTACTTC; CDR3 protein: CASSPRDRTVEQYF
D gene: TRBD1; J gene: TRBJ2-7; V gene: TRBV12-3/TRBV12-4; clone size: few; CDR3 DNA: TGTGCCAGCACCGACAGGGGGAACGAGCAGTACTTC; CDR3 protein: CASTDRGNEQYF
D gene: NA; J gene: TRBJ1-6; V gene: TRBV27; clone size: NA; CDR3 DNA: TGTGCCAGCAGTTTGACCCCGGGGTATTCACCCCTCCACTTT; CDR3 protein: CASSLTPGYSPLHF
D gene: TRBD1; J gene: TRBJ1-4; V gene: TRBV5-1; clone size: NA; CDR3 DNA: TGCGCCAGCAGCTCTAGGACAGGGGTAGAAAAACTGTTTTTT; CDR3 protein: CASSSRTGVEKLFF
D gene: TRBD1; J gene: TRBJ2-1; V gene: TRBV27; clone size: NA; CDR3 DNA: TGTGCCAGCAGTTTAATAGGGACCGGGACAGGCTACAATGAGCAGTTCTTC; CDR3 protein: CASSLIGTGTGYNEQFF
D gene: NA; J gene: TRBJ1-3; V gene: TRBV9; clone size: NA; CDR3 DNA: TGTGCCAGCAGCGTAGGCCCCCGGGAAGGAAACACCATATATTTT; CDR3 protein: CASSVGPREGNTIYF
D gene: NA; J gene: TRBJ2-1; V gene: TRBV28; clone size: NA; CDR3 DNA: TGTGCCAGCAGTTTATCCCCAAGCGGAGCTAACAATGAGCAGTTCTTC; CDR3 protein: CASSLSPSGANNEQFF
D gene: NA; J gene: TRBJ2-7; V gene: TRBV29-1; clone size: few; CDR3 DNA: TGCAGCGTTAGACTAGCCTACGAGCAGTACTTC; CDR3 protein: CSVRLAYEQYF
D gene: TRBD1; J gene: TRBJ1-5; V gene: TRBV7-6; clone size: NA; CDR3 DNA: TGTGCCAGCAGCTTGACAGGGGACCCCTATCAGCCCCAGCATTTT; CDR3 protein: CASSLTGDPYQPQHF
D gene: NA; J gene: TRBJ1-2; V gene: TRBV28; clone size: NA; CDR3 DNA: TGTGCCAGCAGCTCAGGGCGGTACTATGGCTACACCTTC; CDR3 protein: CASSSGRYYGYTF
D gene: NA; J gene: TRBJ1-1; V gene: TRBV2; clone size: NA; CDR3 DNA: TGTGCCAGCAGTGAATTCCATCAGAACACTGAAGCTTTCTTT; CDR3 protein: CASSEFHQNTEAFF
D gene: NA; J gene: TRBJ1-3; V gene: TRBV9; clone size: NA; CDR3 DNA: TGTGCCAGCAGCGTAGAAGGGGTTTCTGGAAACACCATATATTTT; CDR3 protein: CASSVEGVSGNTIYF
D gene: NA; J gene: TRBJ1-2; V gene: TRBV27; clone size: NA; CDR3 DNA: TGTGCCAGCACCAAACAGGGCCCCGGCTATGGCTACACCTTC; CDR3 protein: CASTKQGPGYGYTF
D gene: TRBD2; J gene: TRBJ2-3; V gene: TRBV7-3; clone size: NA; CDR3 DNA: TGTGCCAGCAGCATAGCGGGGGTCAGCACAGATACGCAGTATTTT; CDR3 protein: CASSIAGVSTDTQYF
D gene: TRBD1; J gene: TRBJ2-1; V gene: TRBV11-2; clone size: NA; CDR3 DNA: TGTGCCAGCAGCTTAGATCTGGTACTATCGGACAGGGTCACCTACAATGAGCAGTTCTTC; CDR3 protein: CASSLDLVLSDRVTYNEQFF
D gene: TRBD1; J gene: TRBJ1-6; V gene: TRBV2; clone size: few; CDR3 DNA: TGTGCCAGCAGCCAGGGGGTAAATTCACCCCTCCACTTT; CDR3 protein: CASSQGVNSPLHF
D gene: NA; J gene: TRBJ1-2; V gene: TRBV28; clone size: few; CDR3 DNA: TGTGCCAGCAGTGGCCCGGGGGGCCGTGCTCCTACTAACTATGGCTACACCTTC; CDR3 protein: CASSGPGGRAPTNYGYTF
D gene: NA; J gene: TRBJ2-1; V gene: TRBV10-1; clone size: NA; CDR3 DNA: TGCGCCAGCAGTGCGCGTCGGGGGACGTCCTACAATGAGCAGTTCTTC; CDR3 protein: CASSARRGTSYNEQFF
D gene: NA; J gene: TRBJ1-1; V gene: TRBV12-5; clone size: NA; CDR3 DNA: TGTGCTAGTGGACCTGACAGATCAATGAACACTGAAGCTTTCTTT; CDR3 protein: CASGPDRSMNTEAFF
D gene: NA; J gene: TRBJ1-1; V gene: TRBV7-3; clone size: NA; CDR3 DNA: TGTGCCAGCAGCTTATCTGGGGGGGTAGCTTTCTTT; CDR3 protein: CASSLSGGVAFF
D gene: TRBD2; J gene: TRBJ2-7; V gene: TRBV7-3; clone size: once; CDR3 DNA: TGTGCCAGCAGCTTAGGTAGAACTAGCGGGACCACCGAGCAGTACTTC; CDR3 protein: CASSLGRTSGTTEQYF
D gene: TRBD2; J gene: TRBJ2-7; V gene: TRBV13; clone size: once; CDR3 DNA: TGTGCCAGCAAGGCTAGCGGGGGCTCCTACGAGCAGTACTTC; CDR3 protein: CASKASGGSYEQYF
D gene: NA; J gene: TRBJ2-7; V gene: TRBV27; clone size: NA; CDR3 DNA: TGTGCCAGCAGTCCTCAGGTCTTCTACGAGCAGTACTTC; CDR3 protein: CASSPQVFYEQYF
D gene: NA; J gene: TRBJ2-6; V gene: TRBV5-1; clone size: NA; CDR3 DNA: TGCGCCAGCAGCCCCACAGAATCAAAGGCCAACGTCCTGACTTTC; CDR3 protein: CASSPTESKANVLTF
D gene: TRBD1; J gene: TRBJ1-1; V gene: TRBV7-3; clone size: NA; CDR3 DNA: TGTGCCAGCAGCCCACAGGGGGGCACTGAAGCTTTCTTT; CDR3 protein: CASSPQGGTEAFF